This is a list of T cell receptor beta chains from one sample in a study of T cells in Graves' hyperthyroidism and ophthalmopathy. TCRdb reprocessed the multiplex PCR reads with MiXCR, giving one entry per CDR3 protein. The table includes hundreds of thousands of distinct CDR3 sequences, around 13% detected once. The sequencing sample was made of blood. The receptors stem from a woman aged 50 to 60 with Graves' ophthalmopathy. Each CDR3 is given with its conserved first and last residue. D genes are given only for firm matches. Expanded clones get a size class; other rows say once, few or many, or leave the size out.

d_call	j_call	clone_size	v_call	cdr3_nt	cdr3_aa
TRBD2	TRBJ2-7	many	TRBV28	TGTGCCAGCAGTAGTGGGGGGGGAAAATACGAGCAGTACTTC	CASSSGGGKYEQYF
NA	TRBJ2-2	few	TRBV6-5	TGTGCCAGCAGTTACGTAGGCCGCGGGGAGCTGTTTTTT	CASSYVGRGELFF
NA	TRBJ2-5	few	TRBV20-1	TGCAGTGCTAGAGATCAACGAGCCGGTAGACTAGAGACCCAGTACTTC	CSARDQRAGRLETQYF
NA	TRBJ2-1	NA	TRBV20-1	TGCAGTGCTAGAGATTTAACCTCAGGCTCCTACAATGAGCAGTTCTTC	CSARDLTSGSYNEQFF
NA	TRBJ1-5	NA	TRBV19	TGTGCCAGTACCGAGGTGGGGGTTGGTCAGCCCCAGCATTTT	CASTEVGVGQPQHF
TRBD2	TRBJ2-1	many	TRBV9	TGTGCCAGCAGCGCCTCGTTTGGCGGGAGGGGCTCCTTGGACAATGAGCAGTTCTTC	CASSASFGGRGSLDNEQFF
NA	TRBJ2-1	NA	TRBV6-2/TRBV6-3	TGTGCCAGCAGTTTTGGCGGAGGATTCTACAATGAGCAGTTCTTC	CASSFGGGFYNEQFF
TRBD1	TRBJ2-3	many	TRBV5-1	TGCGCCAGCAGCTTGGCCAGGGGGCAATCAGATACGCAGTATTTT	CASSLARGQSDTQYF
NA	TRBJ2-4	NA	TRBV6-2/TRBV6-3	TGTGCCAGCAGTCACCCTGGGAATGCCAAAAACATTCAGTACTTC	CASSHPGNAKNIQYF
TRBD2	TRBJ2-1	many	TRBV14	TGTGCCAGCAGCCACCTAGCGGGAGGGCCCTTCGAGCAGTTCTTC	CASSHLAGGPFEQFF
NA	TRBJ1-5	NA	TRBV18	TGTGCCAGCTCACCAACAGGGTCGGGCCGTAATCAGCCCCAGCATTTT	CASSPTGSGRNQPQHF
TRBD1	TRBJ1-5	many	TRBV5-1	TGCGCCAGCAGCATTGGGACAGAGGGTCAGCCCCAGCATTTT	CASSIGTEGQPQHF
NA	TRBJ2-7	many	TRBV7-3	TGTGCCAGCAGCTTGGGCCGGGGGCTAGGTGAGCAGTACTTC	CASSLGRGLGEQYF
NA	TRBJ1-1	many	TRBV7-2	TGTGCCAGCAGCTTAGTATTGGGGATCTTAGCTTTCTTT	CASSLVLGILAFF
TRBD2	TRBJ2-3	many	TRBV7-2	TGTGCCAGCAGCTTCCGCGGGAGGAATATAGATACGCAGTATTTT	CASSFRGRNIDTQYF
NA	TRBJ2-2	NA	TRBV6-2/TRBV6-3	TGTGCCAGCAGCCGCCGGAGGGCCCCCGGGGAGCTGTTTTTT	CASSRRRAPGELFF
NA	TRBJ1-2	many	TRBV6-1	TGTGCCAGCAGTCGCTCTAACGTACAGGGTTTCTACACCTTC	CASSRSNVQGFYTF
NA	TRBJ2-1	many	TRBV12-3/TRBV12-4	TGTGCCAGCAGTTTTTTCGATGAGCAGTTCTTC	CASSFFDEQFF
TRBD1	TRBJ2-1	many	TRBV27	TGTGCCAGCAGTTCCCGAGACAGGGGGAACAATGAGCAGTTCTTC	CASSSRDRGNNEQFF
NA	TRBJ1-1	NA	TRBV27	TGTGCCAGCAGTCCCACGGGGGCAGGCACTGAAGTTTTCTTT	CASSPTGAGTEVFF
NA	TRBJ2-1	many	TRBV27	TGTGCCAGCAGTTCAATCTACAATGAGCAGTTCTTC	CASSSIYNEQFF
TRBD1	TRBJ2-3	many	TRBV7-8	TGTGCCAGCAGCGTCGACAGGGGCAGCACAGATACGCAGTATTTT	CASSVDRGSTDTQYF
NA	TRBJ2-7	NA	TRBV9	TGTGCCAGCAGCGTAAGTAAGCAGACCCCATCCTACGAGCAGTACTTC	CASSVSKQTPSYEQYF
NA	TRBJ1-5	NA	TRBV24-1	TGTGCCACCAGTGACAGGGGATCTAATCAGCCCCAGCATTTT	CATSDRGSNQPQHF
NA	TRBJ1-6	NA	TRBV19	TGTGCCAGTAGTATACGGGACTATAATTCACCCCTCCACTTT	CASSIRDYNSPLHF
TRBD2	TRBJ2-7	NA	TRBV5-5	TGTGCCAGCAGCCCAGGGACTAGCGGGAGGATCTACGAGCAGTACTTC	CASSPGTSGRIYEQYF
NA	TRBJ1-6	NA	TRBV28	TGTGCCAGCAGTTCCCAGGACTCAAATTCACCCCTCCACTTT	CASSSQDSNSPLHF
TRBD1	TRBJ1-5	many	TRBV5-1	TGCGCCAGCAGCTTTTCCGGGACAGAGCAGCCCCAGCATTTT	CASSFSGTEQPQHF
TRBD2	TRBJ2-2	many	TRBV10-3	TGTGCCATTGGACTAGCGGGAGGTTCCACCGGGGAGCTGTTTTTT	CAIGLAGGSTGELFF
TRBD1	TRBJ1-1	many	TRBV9	TGTGCCAGCAGCGTAGGGACAGGGGCTGAAGCTTTCTTT	CASSVGTGAEAFF
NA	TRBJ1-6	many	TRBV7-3	TGTGCCAGCAGCTTAACGGGGGGTTCACGGTCACCCCTCCACTTT	CASSLTGGSRSPLHF
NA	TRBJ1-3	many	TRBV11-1	TGTGCCAGCGGCTTGGGCAGCTCTGGAAACACCATATATTTT	CASGLGSSGNTIYF
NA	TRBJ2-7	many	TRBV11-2	TGTGCCAGCAGCCCAGTCTCTGCGCATAGCTCCTACGAGCAGTACTTC	CASSPVSAHSSYEQYF
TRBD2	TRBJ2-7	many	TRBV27	TGTGCCAGCAGTTTAGGTAGCGGGAGGGCCGGATACGAGCAGTACTTC	CASSLGSGRAGYEQYF
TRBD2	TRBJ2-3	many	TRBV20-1	TGCAGTGCCCAGAGGGACTTGCGGGGGGCAGATACGCAGTATTTT	CSAQRDLRGADTQYF
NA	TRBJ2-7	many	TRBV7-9	TGTGCCAGCGGCCGTAGCTCCTACGAGCAGTACTTC	CASGRSSYEQYF
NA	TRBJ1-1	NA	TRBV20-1	TGCAGTGCTAGAGATTTGTCAGGGGCCACTGAAGCTTTCTTT	CSARDLSGATEAFF
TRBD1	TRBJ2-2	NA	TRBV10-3	TGTGCCATCGGGAGGACAGGGCAAAACACCGGGGAGCTGTTTTTT	CAIGRTGQNTGELFF
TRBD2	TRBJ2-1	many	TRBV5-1	TGCGCCAGCAGGTCGAGCGGGGCCGGTGAGCAGTTCTTC	CASRSSGAGEQFF
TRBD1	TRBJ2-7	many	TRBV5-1	TGCGCCAGCAGCTTGGTACCCAACCCCGGGACAGGGGGCTACGAGCAGTACTTC	CASSLVPNPGTGGYEQYF
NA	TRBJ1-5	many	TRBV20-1	TGCAGTGCTAGAGTCAGCAATCAGCCCCAGCATTTT	CSARVSNQPQHF
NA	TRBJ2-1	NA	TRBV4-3	TGCGCCAGCAGCCAAGACTCCTTAAGCTCCTACAATGAGCAGTTCTTC	CASSQDSLSSYNEQFF
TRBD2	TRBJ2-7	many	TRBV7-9	TGTGCCAGCAGCTCTCTTCGCGGGGGAAGCTCCTACGAGCAGTACTTC	CASSSLRGGSSYEQYF
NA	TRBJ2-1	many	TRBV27	TGTGCCAGCAGTTTACTCCAGAACAATGAGCAGTTCTTC	CASSLLQNNEQFF
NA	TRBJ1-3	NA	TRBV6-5	TGTGCCAGCAGTTACGATGACAACTCTGGAAACACCATATATTTT	CASSYDDNSGNTIYF
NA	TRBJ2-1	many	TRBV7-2	TGTGCCAGCAGCTTAGGGATCGTGGGGGATGTGCGGTACAATGAGCAGTTCTTC	CASSLGIVGDVRYNEQFF
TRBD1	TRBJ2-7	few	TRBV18	TGTGCCAGCTCAGACAGGACAGGGCTCTCCTACGAGCAGTACTTC	CASSDRTGLSYEQYF
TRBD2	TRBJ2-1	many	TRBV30	TGTGCCTGCACCAGACTAGCGGGGCTACTCAATGAGCAGTTCTTC	CACTRLAGLLNEQFF
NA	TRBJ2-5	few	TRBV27	TGTGCCAGCAGTTTATCGTACAGCCAAGAGACCCAGTACTTC	CASSLSYSQETQYF
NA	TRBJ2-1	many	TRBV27	TGTGCCAGCAGTTTCCTTGGGAGTAGCGTCAATGAGCAGTTCTTC	CASSFLGSSVNEQFF
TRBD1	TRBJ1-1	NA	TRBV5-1	TGCGCCAGCAGTCCCAAAACAGGGGGCTGGAACACTGAAGCTTTCTTT	CASSPKTGGWNTEAFF
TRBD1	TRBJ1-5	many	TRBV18	TGTGCCAGCTCACGACAGGGCAGGGGATTGTCCCAGCATTTT	CASSRQGRGLSQHF
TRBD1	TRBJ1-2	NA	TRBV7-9	TGTGCCAGCAGCCTAGGGGGCGGAAAGTACTATGGCTACACCTTC	CASSLGGGKYYGYTF
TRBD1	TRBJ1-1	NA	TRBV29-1	TGCAGCGCCGACAGGGACGCCACTGAAGCTTTCTTT	CSADRDATEAFF
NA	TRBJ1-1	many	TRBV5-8	TGTGCCAGCAGCTTAATTCAGGGCAGGGCAGAAGCTTTCTTT	CASSLIQGRAEAFF